Below are 19 T cell receptor beta chains sequenced from a single sample in a study of blood T cell repertoires in COVID-19. The table came from immunoSEQ multiplex PCR; TCRdb's copy has only in-frame clones and leaves some out. The data show some 240,000 clones, around 85% seen once. Sequenced: PBMCs or T cells enriched from blood (not recorded which). The receptor source for this set is a woman between 35 and 50 years old with acute COVID-19.

The chain carries TRBV21-1 and TRBJ2-7; TRBD1 is the table's D call and was not checked against the DNA. TRBV21-1 is assigned pseudogene status. The CDR3 spans 12 residues. This CDR3 is CASSKEGDPRYF. In nucleotides, the CDR3 is TGTGCCAGCAGCAAAGAGGGGGACCCTCGGTACTTC.

This rearrangement joins TRBV4-1 to TRBJ2-7, with D tentatively TRBD2 (6 bases). The CDR3 length is 17 residues. In germline, CDR1 is MGHRA, CDR2 YSYEKL. With 0 bases removed from V and 6 bases from J, the gap between germline ends came to 21 bases. The chain's CDR3 is CASSQEDTSRDIAEQYF. CDR3 sequence (DNA): TGCGCCAGCAGCCAAGAAGATACTAGCCGGGATATCGCCGAGCAGTACTTC.

The J gene is TRBJ2-4, the V gene TRBV5-6; weak D call: TRBD1 (6 bases). This CDR3 has 17 residues. Germline-derived CDR1 and CDR2 are SGHDT and YYEEEE. V was cut by 4 bases and J by 2 bases, with 19 bases left in between. The CDR3 nucleotides are TGTGCCAGCAGCCACAGACGAAACCGGGACACCAAAAACATTCAGTACTTC. Amino acid sequence: CASSHRRNRDTKNIQYF.

This chain links TRBV10-3 with TRBJ1-2; D possibly corresponds to TRBD1 (6 bases). Trimming stripped 8 bases from V and 3 bases from J, with 13 bases between. This CDR3 has 13 amino acids. Germline loops: CDR1 ENHRY, CDR2 SYGVKD. CDR3 amino acids: CAIEDSQDYGYTF. The CDR3 DNA is TGTGCCATCGAGGACAGTCAAGACTATGGCTACACCTTC.

The rearrangement uses TRBV4-1 and TRBJ2-2; D is perhaps TRBD2 (6 bases). Germline values: CDR1 MGHRA, CDR2 YSYEKL. The CDR3 covers 16 residues. V lost 2 bases to trimming and J lost 5 bases, with 15 bases between them. The CDR3, as DNA: TGCGCCAGCAGCCAACCCCGACTAGATGTAACCGGGGAGCTGTTTTTT. Amino acid sequence: CASSQPRLDVTGELFF.

The chain carries TRBV19 and TRBJ1-2; D is perhaps TRBD1 (5 bases). Germline V gives CDR1 LNHDA, CDR2 SQIVND (reference sequence). Deletions cut 6 bases from V and 0 bases from J, with 8 bases between. This CDR3 spans 13 amino acids. The CDR3 DNA sequence: TGTGCCAGTAGAGAACAGGCTAACTATGGCTACACCTTC. It codes for CASREQANYGYTF.

J is TRBJ2-1 and V is TRBV5-1; possible D gene TRBD2, 5 bases. Trimming removed 3 bases from V and 3 bases from J, with 7 bases in between. The length of the CDR3 is 13 residues. From germline, CDR1 is SGHRS and CDR2 YFSETQ. The CDR3 loop reads CASSSGNYNEQFF. In DNA form, the CDR3 reads TGCGCCAGCAGCTCCGGGAACTACAATGAGCAGTTCTTC. The whole variable domain, remainder taken from reference TRBV5-1 and TRBJ2-1, is KAGVTQTPRYLIKTRGQQVTLSCSPISGHRSVSWYQQTPGQGLQFLFEYFSETQRNKGNFPGRFSGRQFSNSRSEMNVSTLELGDSALYLCASSSGNYNEQFFGPGTRLTVL.

This chain links TRBV9 with TRBJ2-1, with TRBD2 identical over 7 bases. CDR3 length: 17 amino acids. Germline lookup yields CDR1 SGDLS and CDR2 YYNGEE. V was pared by 0 bases and J by 0 bases, with 6 bases of the junction left unmatched. CDR3 coding DNA: TGTGCCAGCAGCGTAGGGTTAGCGGGTAGCTCCTACAATGAGCAGTTCTTC. Residues: CASSVGLAGSSYNEQFF. The full variable domain, its missing parts supplied by reference TRBV9 and TRBJ2-1, is DSGVTQTPKHLITATGQRVTLRCSPRSGDLSVYWYQQSLDQGLQFLIQYYNGEERAKGNILERFSAQQFPDLHSELNLSSLELGDSALYFCASSVGLAGSSYNEQFFGPGTRLTVL.

The chain combines TRBV27 with TRBJ1-2; D may be TRBD1 (5 bases). V lost 5 bases, J lost 3 bases, and 13 bases lay in between. Germline V CDR1 and CDR2: MNHEY, SMNVEV (reference sequence). The CDR3 is made up of 14 amino acids. For the CDR3, the DNA is TGTGCCAGCAGTCGGGCCAGGGTCGACTATGGCTACACCTTC. This sequence encodes CASSRARVDYGYTF.

This clone was detected a few times. This rearrangement joins TRBV7-3 to TRBJ2-7; the D is unclear. Deletions cut 4 bases from V and 0 bases from J, with 13 bases between. The CDR3 loop spans 15 amino acids. The germline gives CDR1 SGHTA, CDR2 FQGTGA. The CDR3 DNA reads as TGTGCCAGCAGCTCCAGCAGGCTAAGCTCCTACGAGCAGTACTTC. It is translated as CASSSSRLSSYEQYF.

V usage is TRBV20-1 and J usage is TRBJ2-1; D ambiguous. This CDR3 is built from 15 residues. Trimming took 3 bases from V and 0 from J, leaving 12 bases between them. Germline CDR1 reads DFQATT; CDR2 reads SNEGSKA (reference sequence). CDR3 sequence (DNA): TGCAGTGCTAGTCCTCCTAGGTCCTCCTACAATGAGCAGTTCTTC. It specifies CSASPPRSSYNEQFF.

The chain employs TRBV9 and TRBJ1-4; 7 bases align to TRBD1. Germline CDR1 reads SGDLS; CDR2 reads YYNGEE. V shed 0 bases, J shed 4 bases, and the junction held 3 bases outside the gene matches. The CDR3 has 15 residues. The CDR3 loop is CASSVEDRLNEKLFF. CDR3 nucleotides: TGTGCCAGCAGCGTAGAGGACAGGCTTAATGAAAAACTGTTTTTT.

J is TRBJ1-1 and V is TRBV7-2; D uncertain. The length of the CDR3 is 14 residues. V lost 2 bases and J lost 0, with 7 bases in between. Germline CDR1 is SGHTA and CDR2 is FQGNSA. DNA of the CDR3: TGTGCCAGCAGCTTACAGGTCCTGAACACTGAAGCTTTCTTT. Translation gives CASSLQVLNTEAFF. The complete variable domain, with remaining parts taken from reference TRBV7-2 and TRBJ1-1, reads GAGVSQSPSNKVTEKGKDVELRCDPISGHTALYWYRQSLGQGLEFLIYFQGNSAPDKSGLPSDRFSAERTGGSVSTLTIQRTQQEDSAVYLCASSLQVLNTEAFFGQGTRLTVV.

V usage is TRBV19 and J usage is TRBJ2-1; D unresolved. The CDR3 runs 10 residues. Germline values: CDR1 LNHDA, CDR2 SQIVND (reference sequence). Trimming pared 8 bases from V and 8 bases from J, leaving 7 bases between. DNA of the CDR3: TGTGCCAGTGGCAATTATGAGCAGTTCTTC. Translated: CASGNYEQFF.

The chain employs TRBV6-1 and TRBJ2-7; TRBD2 matches 10 bases. Trimming cost V 2 bases and J 2 bases; bases outside gene matches: 0. Germline lookup yields CDR1 MNHNS and CDR2 SASEGT. CDR3 length: 14 residues. CDR3 DNA sequence: TGTGCCAGCAGTGAAAGCGGGAGGGCCTACGAGCAGTACTTC. It codes for CASSESGRAYEQYF.

The V call is TRBV5-5, the J call TRBJ2-1; 10 nucleotides match TRBD2. Trimming took 4 bases from V and 5 from J; bases not matched to a gene: 6. The CDR3 runs 15 residues. From germline, CDR1 is SGHKS and CDR2 YYEKEE (reference sequence). The CDR3 loop is CASSTTSGINNEQFF. The CDR3 DNA reads as TGTGCCAGCAGCACTACTAGCGGGATAAACAATGAGCAGTTCTTC.

This chain uses TRBV6-5 with TRBJ1-4; TRBD1 agrees at 7 bases. V lost 7 bases, J lost 8 bases, and 13 bases stayed unmatched. There are 15 residues in the CDR3. Germline CDR1 and CDR2: MNHEY and SVGAGI. CDR3 protein: CASTEWKQGIEKLFF. CDR3 DNA: TGTGCCAGCACCGAGTGGAAACAGGGGATCGAAAAACTGTTTTTT.

This rearrangement joins TRBV3-1 (or the pseudogene TRBV3-2) to TRBJ2-3; D is uncertain. V lost 0 bases and J 3 bases, leaving 4 bases between the germline ends. The CDR3 totals 13 residues. The V gene's germline CDR1 is LGHDT and CDR2 YNNKEL (reference sequence). CDR3 amino acids: CASSQDTTDTQYF. DNA for the CDR3: TGTGCCAGCAGCCAAGACACAACAGATACGCAGTATTTT.

The CDR3 loop is CASSWRERSGNEQFF. The CDR3 bases are TGTGCCAGCAGCTGGCGGGAGAGATCGGGGAATGAGCAGTTCTTC. The V gene is TRBV13, the J gene TRBJ2-1; 7 nucleotides agree with TRBD2. Trimming cost V 4 bases and J 7 bases; bases outside gene matches: 10. Germline CDR1 and CDR2: PRHDT and FYEKMQ (reference sequence). This CDR3 is built from 15 residues.